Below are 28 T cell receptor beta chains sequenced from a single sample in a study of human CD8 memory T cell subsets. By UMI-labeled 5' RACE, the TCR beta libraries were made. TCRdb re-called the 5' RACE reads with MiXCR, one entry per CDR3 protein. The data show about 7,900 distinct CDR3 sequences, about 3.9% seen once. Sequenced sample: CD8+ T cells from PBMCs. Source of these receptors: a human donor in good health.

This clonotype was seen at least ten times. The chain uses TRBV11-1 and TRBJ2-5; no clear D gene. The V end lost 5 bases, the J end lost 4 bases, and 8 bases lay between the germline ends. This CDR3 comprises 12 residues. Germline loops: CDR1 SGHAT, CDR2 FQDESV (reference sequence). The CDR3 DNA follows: TGTGCCAGCAGCGCTCTTGGAGAGACCCAGTACTTC. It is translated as CASSALGETQYF.

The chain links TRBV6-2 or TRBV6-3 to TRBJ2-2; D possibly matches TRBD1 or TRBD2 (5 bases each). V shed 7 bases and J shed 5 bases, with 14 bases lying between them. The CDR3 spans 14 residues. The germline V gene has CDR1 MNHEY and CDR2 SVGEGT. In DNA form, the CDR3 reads TGTGCCAGCAACCACGGGGCAGGGACCGGGGAGCTGTTTTTT. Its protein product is CASNHGAGTGELFF.

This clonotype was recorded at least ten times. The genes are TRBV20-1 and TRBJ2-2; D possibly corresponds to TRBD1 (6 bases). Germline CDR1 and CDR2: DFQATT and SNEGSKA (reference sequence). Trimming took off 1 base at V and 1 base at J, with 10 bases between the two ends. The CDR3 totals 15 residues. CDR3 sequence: CSARVETGNTGELFF. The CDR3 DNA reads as TGCAGTGCTAGAGTGGAGACAGGGAACACCGGGGAGCTGTTTTTT.

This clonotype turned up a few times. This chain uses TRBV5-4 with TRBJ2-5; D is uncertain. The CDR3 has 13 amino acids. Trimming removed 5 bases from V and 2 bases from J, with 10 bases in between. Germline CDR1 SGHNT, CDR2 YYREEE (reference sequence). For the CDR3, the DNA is TGTGCCAGCAGTATATCCGGACAAGAGACCCAGTACTTC. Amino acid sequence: CASSISGQETQYF.

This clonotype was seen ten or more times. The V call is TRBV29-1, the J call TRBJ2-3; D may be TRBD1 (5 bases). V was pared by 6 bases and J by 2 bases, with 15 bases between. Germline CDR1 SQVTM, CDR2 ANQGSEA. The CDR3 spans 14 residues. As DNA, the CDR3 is TGCAGCGTCGATCGTACAGGTTTCACAGATACGCAGTATTTT. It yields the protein CSVDRTGFTDTQYF.

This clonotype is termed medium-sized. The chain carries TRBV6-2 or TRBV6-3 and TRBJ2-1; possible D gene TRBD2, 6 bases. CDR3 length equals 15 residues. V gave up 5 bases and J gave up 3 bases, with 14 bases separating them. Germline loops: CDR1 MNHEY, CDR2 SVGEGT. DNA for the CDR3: TGTGCCAGCAGTACGTTAGCGGCTCTCTACAATGAGCAGTTCTTC. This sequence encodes CASSTLAALYNEQFF.

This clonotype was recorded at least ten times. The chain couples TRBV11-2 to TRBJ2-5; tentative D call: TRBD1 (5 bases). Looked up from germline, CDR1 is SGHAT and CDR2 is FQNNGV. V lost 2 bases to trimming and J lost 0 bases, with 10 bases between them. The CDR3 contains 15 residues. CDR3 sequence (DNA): TGTGCCAGCAGCTTAACAGGCGGATACCAAGAGACCCAGTACTTC. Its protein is CASSLTGGYQETQYF.

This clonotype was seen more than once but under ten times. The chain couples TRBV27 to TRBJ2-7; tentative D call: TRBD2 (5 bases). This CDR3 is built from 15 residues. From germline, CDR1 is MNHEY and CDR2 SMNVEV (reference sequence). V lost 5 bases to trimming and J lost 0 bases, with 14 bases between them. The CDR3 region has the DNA TGTGCCAGCAGTCTCAGCGGTTGGCTCTCCTACGAGCAGTACTTC. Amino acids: CASSLSGWLSYEQYF.

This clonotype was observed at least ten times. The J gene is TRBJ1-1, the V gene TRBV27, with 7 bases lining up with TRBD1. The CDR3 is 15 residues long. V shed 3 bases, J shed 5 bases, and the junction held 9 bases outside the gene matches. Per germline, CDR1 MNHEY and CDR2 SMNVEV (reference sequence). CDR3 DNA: TGTGCCAGCAGTTTGATACAGGGGATTGTAACTGAAGCTTTCTTT. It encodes CASSLIQGIVTEAFF.

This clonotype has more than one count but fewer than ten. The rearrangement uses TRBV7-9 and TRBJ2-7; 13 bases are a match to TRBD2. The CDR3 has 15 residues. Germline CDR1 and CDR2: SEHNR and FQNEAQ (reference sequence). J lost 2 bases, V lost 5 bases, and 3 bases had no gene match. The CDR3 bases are TGTGCCAGCAGCCGGGGGACTAGCGGGACCTACGAGCAGTACTTC. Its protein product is CASSRGTSGTYEQYF. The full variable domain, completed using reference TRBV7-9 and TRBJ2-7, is DTGVSQNPRHKITKRGQNVTFRCDPISEHNRLYWYRQTLGQGPEFLTYFQNEAQLEKSRLLSDRFSAERPKGSFSTLEIQRTEQGDSAMYLCASSRGTSGTYEQYFGPGTRLTVT.

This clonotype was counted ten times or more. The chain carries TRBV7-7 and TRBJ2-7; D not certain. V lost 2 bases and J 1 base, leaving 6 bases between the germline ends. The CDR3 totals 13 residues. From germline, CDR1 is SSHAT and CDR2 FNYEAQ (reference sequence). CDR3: CASSLSESYEQYF. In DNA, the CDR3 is TGTGCCAGCAGCTTATCAGAGTCCTACGAGCAGTACTTC.

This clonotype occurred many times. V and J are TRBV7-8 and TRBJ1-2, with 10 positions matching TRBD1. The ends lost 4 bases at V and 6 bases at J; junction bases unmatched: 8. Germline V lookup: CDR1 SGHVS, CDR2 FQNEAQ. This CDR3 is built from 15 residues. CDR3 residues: CASSSLTGGVHGYTF. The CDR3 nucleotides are TGTGCCAGCAGCTCGCTGACAGGGGGCGTCCATGGCTACACCTTC.

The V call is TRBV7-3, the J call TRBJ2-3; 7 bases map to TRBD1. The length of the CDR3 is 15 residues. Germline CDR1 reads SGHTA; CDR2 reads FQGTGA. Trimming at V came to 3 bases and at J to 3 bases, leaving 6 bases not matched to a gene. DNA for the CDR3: TGTGCCAGCAGCTTTACAGGGGCGATAACAGATACGCAGTATTTT. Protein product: CASSFTGAITDTQYF.

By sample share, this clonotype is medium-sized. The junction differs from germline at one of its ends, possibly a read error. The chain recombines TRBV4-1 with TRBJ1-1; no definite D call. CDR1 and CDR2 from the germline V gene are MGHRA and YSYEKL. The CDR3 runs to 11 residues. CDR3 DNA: TGCGCCACCAGCATGAACACTGAAGCTTTCTTT. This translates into CATSMNTEAFF.

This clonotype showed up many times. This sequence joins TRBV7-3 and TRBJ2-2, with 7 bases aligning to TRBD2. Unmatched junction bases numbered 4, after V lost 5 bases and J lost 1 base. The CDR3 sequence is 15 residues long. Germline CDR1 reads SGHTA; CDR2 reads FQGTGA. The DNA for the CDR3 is TGTGCCAGCAGCCCTATAGCGGGGAACACCGGGGAGCTGTTTTTT. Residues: CASSPIAGNTGELFF.

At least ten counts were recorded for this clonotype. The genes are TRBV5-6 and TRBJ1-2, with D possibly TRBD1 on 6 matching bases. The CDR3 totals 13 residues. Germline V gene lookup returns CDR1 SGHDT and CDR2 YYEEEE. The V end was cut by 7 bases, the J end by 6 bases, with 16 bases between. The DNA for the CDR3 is TGTGCCAGCGGGACACCATTGAGCGATGGCTACACCTTC. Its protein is CASGTPLSDGYTF.

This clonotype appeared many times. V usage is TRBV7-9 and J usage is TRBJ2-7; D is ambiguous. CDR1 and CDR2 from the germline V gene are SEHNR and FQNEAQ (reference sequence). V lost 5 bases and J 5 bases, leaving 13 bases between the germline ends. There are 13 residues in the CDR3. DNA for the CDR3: TGTGCCAGCAGCCCTATCACTAACGACGAGCAGTACTTC. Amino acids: CASSPITNDEQYF.

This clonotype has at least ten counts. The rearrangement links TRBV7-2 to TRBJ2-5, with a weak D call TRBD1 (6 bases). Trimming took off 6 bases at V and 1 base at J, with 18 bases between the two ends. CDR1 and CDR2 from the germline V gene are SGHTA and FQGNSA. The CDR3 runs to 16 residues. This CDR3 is CASRPSRGQLQETQYF. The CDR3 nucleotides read TGTGCCAGCAGGCCCTCCAGGGGACAACTCCAAGAGACCCAGTACTTC. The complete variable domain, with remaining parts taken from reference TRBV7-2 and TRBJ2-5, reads GAGVSQSPSNKVTEKGKDVELRCDPISGHTALYWYRQSLGQGLEFLIYFQGNSAPDKSGLPSDRFSAERTGGSVSTLTIQRTQQEDSAVYLCASRPSRGQLQETQYFGPGTRLLVL.

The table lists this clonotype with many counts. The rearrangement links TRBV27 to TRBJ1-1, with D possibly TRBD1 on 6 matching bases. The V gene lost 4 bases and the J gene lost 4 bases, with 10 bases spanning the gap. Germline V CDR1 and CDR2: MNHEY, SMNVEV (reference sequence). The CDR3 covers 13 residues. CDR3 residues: CASSSGVGTEAFF. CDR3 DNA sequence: TGTGCCAGCAGTTCAGGGGTTGGCACTGAAGCTTTCTTT.

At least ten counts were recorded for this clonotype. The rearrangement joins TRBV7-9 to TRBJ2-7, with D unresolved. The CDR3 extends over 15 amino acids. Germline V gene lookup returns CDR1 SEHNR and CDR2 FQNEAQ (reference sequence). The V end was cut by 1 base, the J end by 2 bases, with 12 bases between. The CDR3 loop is CASSLVTLAPYEQYF. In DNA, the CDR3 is TGTGCCAGCAGCTTAGTTACCCTGGCACCCTACGAGCAGTACTTC.

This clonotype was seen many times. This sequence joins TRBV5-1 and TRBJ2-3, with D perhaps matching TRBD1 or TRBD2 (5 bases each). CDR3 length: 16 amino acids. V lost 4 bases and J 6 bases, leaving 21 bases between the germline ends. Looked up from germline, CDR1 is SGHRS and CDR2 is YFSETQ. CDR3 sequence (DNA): TGCGCCAGCAGCCAACAGAGGGACCCAGCATGGGATACGCAGTATTTT. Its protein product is CASSQQRDPAWDTQYF.

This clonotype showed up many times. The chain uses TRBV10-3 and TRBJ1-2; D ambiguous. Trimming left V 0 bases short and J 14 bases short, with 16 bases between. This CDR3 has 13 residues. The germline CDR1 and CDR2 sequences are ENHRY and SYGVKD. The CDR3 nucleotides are TGTGCCATCAGTGAGTCGGAAACGCGCGAGTATACCTTC. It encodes CAISESETREYTF.

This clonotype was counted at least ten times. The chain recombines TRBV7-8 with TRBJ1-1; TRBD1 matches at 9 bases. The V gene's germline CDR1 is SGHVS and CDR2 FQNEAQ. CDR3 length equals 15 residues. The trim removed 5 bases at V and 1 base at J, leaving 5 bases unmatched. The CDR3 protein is CASSPRDRANTEAFF. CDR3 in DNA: TGTGCCAGCAGCCCCCGGGACAGGGCGAACACTGAAGCTTTCTTT.

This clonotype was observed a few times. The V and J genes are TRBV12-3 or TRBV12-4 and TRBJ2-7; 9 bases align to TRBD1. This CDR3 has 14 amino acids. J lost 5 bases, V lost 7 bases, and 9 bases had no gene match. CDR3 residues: CASNPGQGFHEQYF. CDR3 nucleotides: TGTGCCAGCAATCCGGGACAGGGTTTCCACGAGCAGTACTTC.

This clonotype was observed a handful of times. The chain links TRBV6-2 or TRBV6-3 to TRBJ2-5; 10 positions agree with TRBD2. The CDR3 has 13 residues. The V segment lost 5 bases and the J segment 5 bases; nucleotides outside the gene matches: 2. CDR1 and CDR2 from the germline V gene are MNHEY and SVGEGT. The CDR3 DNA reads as TGTGCCAGCAGTCCGGGACTAGCGGAGACCCAGTACTTC. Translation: CASSPGLAETQYF.

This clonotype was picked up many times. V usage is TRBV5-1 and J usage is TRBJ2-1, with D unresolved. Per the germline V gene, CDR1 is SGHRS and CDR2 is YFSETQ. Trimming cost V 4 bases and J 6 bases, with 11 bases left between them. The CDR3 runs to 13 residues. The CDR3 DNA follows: TGCGCCAGCAGCGCCGGGCCGAGCAATGAGCAGTTCTTC. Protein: CASSAGPSNEQFF.

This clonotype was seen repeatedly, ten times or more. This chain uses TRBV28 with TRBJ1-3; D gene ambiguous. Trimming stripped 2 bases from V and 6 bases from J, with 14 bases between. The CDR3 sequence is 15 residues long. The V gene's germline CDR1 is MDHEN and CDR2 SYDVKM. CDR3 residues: CASSLTSSLANTIYF. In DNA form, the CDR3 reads TGTGCCAGCAGTTTAACATCTAGTTTAGCAAACACCATATATTTT.

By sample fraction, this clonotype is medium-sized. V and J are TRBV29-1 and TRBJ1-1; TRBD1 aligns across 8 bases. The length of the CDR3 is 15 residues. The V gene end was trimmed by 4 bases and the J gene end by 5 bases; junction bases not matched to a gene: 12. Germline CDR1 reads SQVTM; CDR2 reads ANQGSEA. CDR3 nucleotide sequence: TGCAGCGTTGGAGACGGGACAGGAAGGTGGACTGAAGCTTTCTTT. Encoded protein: CSVGDGTGRWTEAFF.